Following are 17 T cell receptor beta chains from one sample sequenced in a study of sequential checkpoint blockade in melanoma. The treatment is: randomized to nivolumab then ipilimumab (arm A) or the reverse (arm B). Profiling relied on immunoSEQ multiplex PCR, and the TCRdb table lists in-frame clones only, not all of them. In the table there are approximately 2,500 clones, 20% to 25% of which are singletons. This material consisted of tumor tissue (inferred from file names), taken from a patient given nivolumab and ipilimumab in sequence. All receptors derive from a human donor with melanoma.

This rearrangement joins TRBV6-8 to TRBJ1-3; TRBD1 might be the D (5 bases). Germline V gene data show CDR1 as MNHGY and CDR2 as SAAAGT. There are 15 residues in the CDR3. The germline V and J ends were trimmed by 4 bases and 0 bases, with 10 bases remaining between them. The CDR3 here is CASSSGLLSGNTIYF. CDR3 coding DNA: TGTGCCAGCAGTTCGGGACTGCTCTCTGGAAACACCATATATTTT.

This clone was seen a handful of times. V usage is TRBV11-3 and J usage is TRBJ2-3, with D tentatively TRBD2 (6 bases). This CDR3 region has 16 residues. With 3 bases removed from V and 2 bases from J, the gap between germline ends came to 15 bases. Germline CDR1 is SGHNT and CDR2 is YENEEA. In DNA form, the CDR3 reads TGTGCCAGCAGCTTGTCTACTAGCAGTTTCACAGATACGCAGTATTTT. Encoded protein: CASSLSTSSFTDTQYF.

The V gene is TRBV23-1, the J gene TRBJ2-7; D call uncertain. TRBV23-1 is treated as an ORF (open reading frame) with a function not yet certain. The V and J ends lost 6 bases and 4 bases respectively, with 13 bases between them. CDR3 length: 13 residues. The CDR3 loop is CASSLESYYEQYF. CDR3 in DNA: TGCGCCAGCAGCCTAGAGTCGTATTACGAGCAGTACTTC.

In its sample, this clone was seen a few times. The J gene is TRBJ1-4, the V gene TRBV6-8; perhaps TRBD1 as D (5 bases). The germline V and J ends were trimmed by 5 bases and 8 bases, with 18 bases remaining between them. CDR3 length: 15 residues. CDR1 is MNHGY and CDR2 is SAAAGT in the germline V gene. The CDR3 DNA is TGTGCCAGCAGTCCACGCGACAGTAGGGAAGAAAAACTGTTTTTT. Translating gives CASSPRDSREEKLFF.

This clone was picked up a small number of times. The chain combines TRBV6-8 with TRBJ1-5, with a possible D match to TRBD1 (5 bases). CDR3 length: 16 amino acids. Germline-derived CDR1 and CDR2 are MNHGY and SAAAGT. With 3 bases removed from V and 1 base from J, the gap between germline ends came to 13 bases. CDR3 residues: CASSYREGVSNQPQHF. The CDR3 DNA sequence: TGTGCCAGCAGTTATCGGGAAGGGGTAAGCAATCAGCCCCAGCATTTT.

The chain uses TRBV19 and TRBJ1-1, with D unclear. With 6 bases removed from V and 8 bases from J, the gap between germline ends came to 10 bases. CDR1 is LNHDA, CDR2 SQIVND, per germline (reference sequence). This CDR3 has 11 residues. The CDR3 protein is CASSVLREAFF. As DNA, the CDR3 is TGTGCCAGTAGCGTTCTCAGGGAAGCTTTCTTT.

This clone rates as medium-sized. The genes are TRBV6-8 and TRBJ2-3; TRBD2 agrees at 14 bases. This CDR3 has 18 amino acids. The trim removed 2 bases at V and 11 bases at J, leaving 15 bases unmatched. Germline V gene sequence: CDR1 MNHGY, CDR2 SAAAGT. CDR3: CASSYRPGTSGGSLLQYF. DNA for the CDR3: TGTGCCAGCAGTTACAGACCGGGGACTAGCGGGGGATCGCTCTTGCAGTATTTT.

CDR3 sequence (DNA): TGTGCCAGCTCACCTTCCGGGACAGGGAAATTGTTGGGTTTCTTT. Its translation: CASSPSGTGKLLGFF. The V call is TRBV18, the J call TRBJ1-1; 9 bases are shared with TRBD1. CDR1 is KGHSH and CDR2 is LQKENI in the germline V gene. The CDR3 contains 15 residues. V was pared by 3 bases and J by 13 bases, with 15 bases of the junction left unmatched.

The gene calls are TRBV30 and TRBJ1-1; 7 bases are a match to TRBD1. The CDR3 consists of 14 residues. CDR1 is GTSNPN and CDR2 is SVGIG in the germline V gene (reference sequence). J lost 4 bases, V lost 0 bases, and 5 bases had no gene match. The CDR3 reads CAWSVGAGGTEAFF. The CDR3 nucleotides read TGTGCCTGGAGTGTAGGGGCAGGGGGCACTGAAGCTTTCTTT.

There are many counts of this clone. The rearrangement joins TRBV6-8 to TRBJ2-7; D might be TRBD1 (6 bases). Germline V gene sequence: CDR1 MNHGY, CDR2 SAAAGT. The CDR3 length is 16 residues. Trimming took off 10 bases at V and 3 bases at J, with 25 bases between the two ends. In nucleotides, the CDR3 is TGTGCCATCAATCGTTCCGGGACAAAATCCATCTACGAGCAGTACTTC. Translating gives CAINRSGTKSIYEQYF.

This clone has just a few counts. The rearrangement joins TRBV6-8 to TRBJ2-1, with a weak D call TRBD2 (5 bases). Germline assignment: CDR1 MNHGY and CDR2 SAAAGT. Deletions cut 3 bases from V and 3 bases from J, with 18 bases between. The CDR3 totals 17 residues. CDR3 in amino acids: CASSYVSVRGIYNEQFF. The CDR3 DNA reads as TGTGCCAGCAGTTATGTTAGCGTGAGAGGGATCTACAATGAGCAGTTCTTC.

This clone was counted between two and nine times. The chain combines TRBV11-3 with TRBJ2-7, with D tentatively TRBD2 (5 bases). Between the trimmed V and J ends, which lost 6 bases and 2 bases, there was a span of 14 bases. The CDR3 runs 14 residues. Germline V gene sequence: CDR1 SGHNT, CDR2 YENEEA. In nucleotides, the CDR3 is TGTGCCAGCAGTTTCACTAGAGGAACCTACGAGCAGTACTTC. This gives the protein CASSFTRGTYEQYF.

The gene calls are TRBV11-3 and TRBJ2-7, with D perhaps TRBD2 (5 bases). Trimming took 4 bases from V and 9 from J, leaving 31 bases between them. The CDR3 consists of 18 residues. Germline values: CDR1 SGHNT, CDR2 YENEEA. The CDR3: CASSYYLAAGVTLNGQYF. The CDR3, as DNA: TGTGCCAGCAGCTACTACCTAGCCGCGGGTGTTACCCTAAACGGGCAGTACTTC.

This clone ranks as medium-sized (0.01 to 0.1%). The chain uses TRBV11-3 and TRBJ2-7; 11 bases are shared with TRBD1. Germline V gene data show CDR1 as SGHNT and CDR2 as YENEEA. With V trimmed by 3 bases and J by 7 bases, 5 bases remained unmatched. The CDR3 length is 14 residues. This CDR3 is CASSLPGQGGEQYF. The DNA for the CDR3 is TGTGCCAGCAGCTTGCCGGGACAGGGGGGTGAGCAGTACTTC.

The chain has TRBV5-1 and TRBJ2-7; perhaps TRBD2 as D (6 bases). Germline V gene lookup returns CDR1 SGHRS and CDR2 YFSETQ. There are 15 residues in the CDR3. Trimming removed 4 bases from V and 6 bases from J, with 20 bases in between. The CDR3 reads CASSGEVFESAEQYF. The CDR3 region has the DNA TGCGCCAGCAGCGGGGAGGTGTTTGAATCTGCCGAGCAGTACTTC. Together with reference TRBV5-1 and TRBJ2-7, the CDR3 gives the full variable domain: KAGVTQTPRYLIKTRGQQVTLSCSPISGHRSVSWYQQTPGQGLQFLFEYFSETQRNKGNFPGRFSGRQFSNSRSEMNVSTLELGDSALYLCASSGEVFESAEQYFGPGTRLTVT.

CDR3 DNA sequence: TGTGCCTGGAGTTTGGGGTTGGTGGGCTCTGGGGCCAACGTCCTGACTTTC. Protein sequence: CAWSLGLVGSGANVLTF. The rearrangement uses TRBV30 and TRBJ2-6; no clear D gene. The CDR3 consists of 17 residues. V dropped 2 bases and J dropped 0 bases, with 14 bases sitting between them. CDR1 is GTSNPN and CDR2 is SVGIG in the germline V gene (reference sequence).

In this sample, this clone turned up many times. This chain joins TRBV11-3 and TRBJ2-5; 12 nucleotides match TRBD2. Germline assignment: CDR1 SGHNT and CDR2 YENEEA. The CDR3 spans 16 residues. Germline trimming cut 3 bases from V and 2 bases from J; bases unmatched to any gene: 4. The DNA of the CDR3 is TGTGCCAGCAGCTTGGGACTAGCGGGTAGTCAAGAGACCCAGTACTTC. Translated: CASSLGLAGSQETQYF.